This T cell receptor beta chain was retrieved from a study of cytomegalovirus exposure and HLA in healthy donors. This clone has just a few counts. From germline, CDR1 is MNHNY and CDR2 SVGAGI (reference sequence). The CDR3 loop spans 15 amino acids. V lost 6 bases to trimming and J lost 2 bases, with 14 bases between them. The PCR ran on 60 Vbeta and 13 Jbeta primers. Here immunoSEQ multiplex PCR was the method, and the copy in TCRdb shows in-frame clones only, minus some. The sample lists 200,000 to 250,000 clones; less than 80% were seen once. What was sequenced was PBMCs. The genes are TRBV6-6 and TRBJ1-5; D unclear. This TCR was sampled from a girl aged 2-10 years in good health and CMV-seronegative. CDR3 amino acids: CASSLMGQGNQPQHF. The CDR3 DNA is TGTGCCAGCAGCCTAATGGGCCAGGGCAATCAGCCCCAGCATTTT.